The 3 T cell receptor beta chains reported below all come from one sample, sequenced in a study of shared clonotypes between healthy human individuals (dated by TCRdb to about 2020). The library was built by means of the immunoSEQ multiplex PCR assay. TCRdb holds this immuneACCESS table with in-frame rearrangements only. Some clones are missing; in checked studies, unresolved V genes explain under half, and the rest has no known cause. The table for this sample lists about 600,000 clones; more than 95% of them were counted only once. The ten largest clones take up 0.057% of the sample. Sequenced sample: naive CD4+ T cells sorted from blood. In light of the paper, this sample's cell subset or site label describes: CD45RA+ positively selected. The receptors were gathered from a woman in her thirties in good health.

The count of this clone is one. The genes are TRBV29-1 and TRBJ2-7; tentatively, D is TRBD1 (6 bases). The ends were cut back, 1 base at V and 0 bases at J, with 10 bases in the middle. The germline V gene encodes CDR1 SQVTM and CDR2 ANQGSEA. This CDR3 is 14 amino acids long. CDR3 nucleotide sequence: TGCAGCGTTGAAGGGGGCAGGGGCTCCTACGAGCAGTACTTC. Translation gives CSVEGGRGSYEQYF.

The chain is built from TRBV6-5 and TRBJ1-2, with D possibly matching TRBD1 (5 bases). Germline V lookup: CDR1 MNHEY, CDR2 SVGAGI. CDR3 size: 13 residues. V gave up 5 bases and J gave up 13 bases, with 20 bases separating them. This CDR3 reads CASSNPGGRRATF. The CDR3 DNA reads TGTGCCAGCAGTAACCCTGGGGGACGGAGGGCCACCTTC.

J is TRBJ1-2 and V is TRBV27, with D tentatively TRBD1 (5 bases). The CDR3 length is 14 residues. Trimming pared 4 bases from V and 4 bases from J, leaving 13 bases between. Germline CDR1 reads MNHEY; CDR2 reads SMNVEV (reference sequence). The CDR3, as DNA: TGTGCCAGCAGTTCCAGGGTACGATCCTATGGCTACACCTTC. This encodes CASSSRVRSYGYTF.